This T cell receptor beta chain stems from a study of cytomegalovirus exposure and HLA in healthy donors. Study-level findings and limits: Across HLA loci, a later analysis found differing TCR association rates, with DRB1 most and HLA-C fewest.

The PCR had 60 Vbeta and 13 Jbeta primers. TCRdb's copy holds only in-frame clones and misses some; the assay was immunoSEQ multiplex PCR. In the table there are approximately 100,000 clones, about 83% of which are singletons. The CDR3 is made up of 15 amino acids. Trimming stripped 2 bases from V and 7 bases from J, with 14 bases between. Germline V gene lookup returns CDR1 MNHNY and CDR2 SVGAGI (reference sequence). As to this clone: The antigen remains undetermined.

This sequence joins TRBV6-6 and TRBJ2-2; perhaps TRBD1 as D (6 bases). Sequencing was carried out using PBMCs. The receptor comes from a female donor in good health and CMV-seropositive. CDR3 protein: CASSYVAGVRGELFF. The CDR3 DNA follows: TGTGCCAGCAGTTACGTGGCAGGGGTACGCGGGGAGCTGTTTTTT.